This T cell receptor beta chain stems from a study of radiation and T cells in renal cell carcinoma. Of note for this clone: Antigen: not known.

Losses at the gene ends were 4 bases for V and 4 bases for J; bases not matched to a gene: 7. The germline V gene has CDR1 SGHRS and CDR2 YFSETQ. The CDR3 is 14 amino acids. Assay used: immunoSEQ multiplex PCR; TCRdb lists only in-frame clones, some missing. The sample carries approximately 120,000 clones, about four fifths recorded once. Findings and limits, study-wide: Top tumor clonotypes rose in blood 2 weeks post-radiation, then contracted.

The time point denotes: baseline pretreatment blood. Treatment here: 15 Gy SBRT to primary tumor, nephrectomy 4 weeks later. Blood was sampled at baseline, 2 weeks and 4 weeks after SBRT. The material sequenced was blood, taken from a patient whose treatment included radiotherapy and nephrectomy. The sequence derives from an older woman with renal cell carcinoma. The chain uses TRBV5-1 and TRBJ1-2; 7 bases match TRBD1. CDR3 sequence reads: CASSTGDSFYGYTF. CDR3 in DNA: TGCGCCAGCAGCACTGGGGACAGCTTCTATGGCTACACCTTC.